This T cell receptor (beta chain) is drawn from a study of T cell responses to AZD1222 COVID-19 vaccine (dated by TCRdb to the early 2020s). For the study in its entirety: TCR sequencing was performed for fewer than 250 trial participants, of whom some 200 were given two doses of AZD1222 and roughly 25 were given two doses of MenACWY control vaccine. Trial participants were enrolled by age into subgroups of 18-55, 56-69 and 70-plus years, and 148, 28 and 57 TCR-sequenced participants, respectively, were included in these subgroups. Broader findings and caveats from the paper: Epitopes outside the regions mutated in the B.1.351 and B.1.1.7 variants were reportedly recognized by nearly half of the unique spike-specific TCRs. Spike-specific TCR breadth and depth rose significantly after two AZD1222 doses compared with day 0 and with MenACWY recipients. No day 14 peak-response samples were available, so repertoires were characterized only after the peak T cell response. The whole spike protein was spanned by vaccine-associated CD4 TCRs, and dominant responses were seen in regions 160-218 and 743-854. Conclusions about previously exposed vaccinees are limited, since just five or six AZD1222 recipients were seropositive for SARS-CoV-2 at baseline. The 56-69-year group was small, and its depth increase did not reach significance, likely because of low power. Participants were mostly white British and included more females than males, and it was suggested by the authors that clonal diversity may have been underestimated.

Details on this clone: It has no known antigen specificity. No much larger clone exists at a distance of one base, and base qualities are not known.

From cysteine to phenylalanine, the CDR3 is 15 amino acids long. Just the 45-base CDR3 DNA is kept, in frame starting at base 1. The germline ends are 15 bases apart after V is trimmed by 5 bases and J by 4 bases. In the germline V gene, CDR1 corresponds to SGHAT and CDR2 to FQNNGV. Explained via the paper, the time point label denotes: about 28 days (+/-7) after the second vaccine dose. AZD1222 recipients with second doses at about 4 weeks or about 12 weeks were pooled, because spike-specific TCR depth and breadth did not differ between schedules. Vaccinee samples were obtained from the UK trials COV001 and COV002, which included a single-blind randomized controlled phase 2/3 trial of AZD1222 (ChAdOx1 nCoV-19) in healthy adults. For TCRbeta chain sequencing, PBMC samples were collected from trial participants at day 0 and at day 28 after the second dose. The CDR3 regions of human TCRbeta chains were analyzed by immunosequencing. The study's processing was this. Repertoire TCRs were matched against a reference library of SARS-CoV-2-specific TCRs generated with the MIRA antigen-specificity platform. Breadth meant the fraction of unique TCRs that were SARS-CoV-2-associated, whereas depth meant the fraction of total T cells that were SARS-CoV-2-associated. Using the MIRA data, every spike-specific TCR was mapped to the spike region that the TCR reacted to and assigned to either a CD4 or a CD8 class. Log10-transformed breadth and depth values were compared by one-way ANOVA with Sidak's multiple comparisons tests. In TCRdb, the immuneACCESS table is reduced to in-frame sequences with V and J assigned. These tables do not hold every clone; where another copy was compared, an unresolved V gene accounts for under half, and the others remain unexplained. For V, J and clone size, that table is used; D and trimming come from the DNA. The sample has roughly 140,000 clones on record, about 92% of them singletons. Of the sample, about 3.6% is held by the ten largest clones.

The TCR comes from an adult who received the AZD1222 COVID-19 vaccine. This sequence uses TRBV11-2 and TRBJ1-5; the D gene is possibly TRBD1, with 6 bases matching. The sequencing used peripheral blood, collected 28 days after the second AZD1222 dose. Here the CDR3 is given as CASSQRGASNQPQHF. The sequence in DNA is TGTGCCAGCAGCCAGAGGGGGGCTAGTAATCAGCCCCAGCATTTT. Outside the CDR3, residues come from the reference TRBV11-2 and TRBJ1-5 proteins, so the full variable domain is: EAGVAQSPRYKIIEKRQSVAFWCNPISGHATLYWYQQILGQGPKLLIQFQNNGVVDDSQLPKDRFSAERLKGVDSTLKIQPAKLEDSAVYLCASSQRGASNQPQHFGDGTRLSIL.